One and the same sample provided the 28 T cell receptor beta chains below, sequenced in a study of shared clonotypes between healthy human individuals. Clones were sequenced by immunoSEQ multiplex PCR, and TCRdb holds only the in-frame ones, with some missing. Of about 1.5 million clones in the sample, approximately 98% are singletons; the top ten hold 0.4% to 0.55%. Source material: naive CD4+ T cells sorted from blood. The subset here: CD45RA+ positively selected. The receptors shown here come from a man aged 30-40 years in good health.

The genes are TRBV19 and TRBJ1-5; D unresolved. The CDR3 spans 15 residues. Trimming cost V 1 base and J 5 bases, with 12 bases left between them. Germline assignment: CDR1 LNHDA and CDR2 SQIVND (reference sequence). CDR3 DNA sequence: TGTGCCAGTAGTATAGTTGGCAAAGAGGATCAGCCCCAGCATTTT. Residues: CASSIVGKEDQPQHF.

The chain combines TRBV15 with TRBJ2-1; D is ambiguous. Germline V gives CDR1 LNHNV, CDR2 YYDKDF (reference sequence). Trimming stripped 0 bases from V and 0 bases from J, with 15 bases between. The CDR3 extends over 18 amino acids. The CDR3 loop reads CATSRDYLEWSSYNEQFF. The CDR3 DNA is TGTGCCACCAGCAGAGATTATTTGGAGTGGAGCTCCTACAATGAGCAGTTCTTC.

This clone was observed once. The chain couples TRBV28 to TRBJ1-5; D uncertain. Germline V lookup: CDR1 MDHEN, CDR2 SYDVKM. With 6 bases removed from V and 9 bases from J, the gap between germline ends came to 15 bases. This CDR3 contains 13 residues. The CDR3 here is CASRPPGGRPQHF. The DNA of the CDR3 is TGTGCCAGCAGGCCCCCCGGAGGGCGGCCCCAGCATTTT.

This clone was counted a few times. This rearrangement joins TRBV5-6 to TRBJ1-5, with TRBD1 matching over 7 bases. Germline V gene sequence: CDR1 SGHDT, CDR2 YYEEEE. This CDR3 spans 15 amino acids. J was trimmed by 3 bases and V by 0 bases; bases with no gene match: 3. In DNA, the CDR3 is TGTGCCAGCAGCTTGGGACAGGGATACAATCAGCCCCAGCATTTT. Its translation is CASSLGQGYNQPQHF. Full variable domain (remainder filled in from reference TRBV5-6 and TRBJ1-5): DAGVTQSPTHLIKTRGQQVTLRCSPKSGHDTVSWYQQALGQGPQFIFQYYEEEERQRGNFPDRFSGHQFPNYSSELNVNALLLGDSALYLCASSLGQGYNQPQHFGDGTRLSIL.

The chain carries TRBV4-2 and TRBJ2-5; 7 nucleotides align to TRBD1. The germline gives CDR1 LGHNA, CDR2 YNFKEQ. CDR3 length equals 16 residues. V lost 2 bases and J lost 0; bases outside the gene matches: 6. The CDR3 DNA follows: TGTGCCAGCAGCCAACTACAGGGGTTGAACCAAGAGACCCAGTACTTC. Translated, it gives CASSQLQGLNQETQYF.

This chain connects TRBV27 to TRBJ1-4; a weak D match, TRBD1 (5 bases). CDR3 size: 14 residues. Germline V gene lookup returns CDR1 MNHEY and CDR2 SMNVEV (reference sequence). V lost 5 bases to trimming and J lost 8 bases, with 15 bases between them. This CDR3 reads CASSPRQSSEKLFF. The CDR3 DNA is TGTGCCAGCAGTCCCCGACAGTCTTCGGAAAAACTGTTTTTT.

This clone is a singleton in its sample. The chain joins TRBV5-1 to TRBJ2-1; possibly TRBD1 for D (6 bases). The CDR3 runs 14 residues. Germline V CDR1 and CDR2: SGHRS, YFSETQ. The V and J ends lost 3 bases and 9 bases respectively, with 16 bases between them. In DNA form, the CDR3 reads TGCGCCAGCAGCTCCGGGACAAATCTGGGTGAGCAGTTCTTC. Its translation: CASSSGTNLGEQFF.

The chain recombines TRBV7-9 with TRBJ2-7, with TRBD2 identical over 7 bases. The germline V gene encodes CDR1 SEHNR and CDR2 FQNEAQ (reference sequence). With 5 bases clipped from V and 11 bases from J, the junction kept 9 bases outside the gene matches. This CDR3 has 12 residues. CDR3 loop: CASSPPGRKKYF. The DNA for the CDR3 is TGTGCCAGCAGCCCTCCCGGGAGGAAAAAGTACTTC.

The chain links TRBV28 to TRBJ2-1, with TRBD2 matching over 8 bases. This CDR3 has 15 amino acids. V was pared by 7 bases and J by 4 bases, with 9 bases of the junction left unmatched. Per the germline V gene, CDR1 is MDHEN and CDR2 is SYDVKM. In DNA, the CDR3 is TGTGCCAGCACCCAGAGGGCTAGCGGGTACAATGAGCAGTTCTTC. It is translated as CASTQRASGYNEQFF. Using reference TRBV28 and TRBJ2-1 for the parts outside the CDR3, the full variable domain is DVKVTQSSRYLVKRTGEKVFLECVQDMDHENMFWYRQDPGLGLRLIYFSYDVKMKEKGDIPEGYSVSREKKERFSLILESASTNQTSMYLCASTQRASGYNEQFFGPGTRLTVL.

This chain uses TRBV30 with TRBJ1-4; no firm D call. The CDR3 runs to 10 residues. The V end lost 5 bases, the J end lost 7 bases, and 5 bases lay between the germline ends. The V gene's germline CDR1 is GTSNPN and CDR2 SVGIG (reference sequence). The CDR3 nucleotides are TGTGCCTGGTTAGGTGAAAAACTGTTTTTT. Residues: CAWLGEKLFF.

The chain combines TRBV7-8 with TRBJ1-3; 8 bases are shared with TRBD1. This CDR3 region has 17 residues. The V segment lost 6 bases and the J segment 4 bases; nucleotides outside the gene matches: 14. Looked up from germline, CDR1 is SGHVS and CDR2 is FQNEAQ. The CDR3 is CASSFRGLDRVGNTIYF. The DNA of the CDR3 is TGTGCCAGCAGTTTTCGGGGACTGGACAGGGTAGGAAACACCATATATTTT.

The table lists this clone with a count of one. Here the CDR3 DNA reads TGTGCCAGCAGCCGAGGACAGAGCTACGAGCAGTACTTC. It yields the protein CASSRGQSYEQYF. The chain is built from TRBV5-4 and TRBJ2-7, with D possibly TRBD1 on 6 matching bases. The CDR3 loop spans 13 amino acids. Germline CDR1 is SGHNT and CDR2 is YYREEE (reference sequence). Trimming shortened V by 4 bases and J by 3 bases, and 11 bases separated the two germline ends.

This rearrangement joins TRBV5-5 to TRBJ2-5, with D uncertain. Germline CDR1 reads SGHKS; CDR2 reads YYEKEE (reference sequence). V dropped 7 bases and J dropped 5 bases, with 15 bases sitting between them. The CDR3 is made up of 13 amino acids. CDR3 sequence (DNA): TGTGCCAGCTGGTTGAGAGGAGCGGAGACCCAGTACTTC. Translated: CASWLRGAETQYF.

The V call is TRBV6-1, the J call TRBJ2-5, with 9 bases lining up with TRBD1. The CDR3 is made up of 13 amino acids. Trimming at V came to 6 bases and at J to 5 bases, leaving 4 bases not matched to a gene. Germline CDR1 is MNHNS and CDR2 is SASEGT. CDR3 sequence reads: CASRRTGAETQYF. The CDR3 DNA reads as TGTGCCAGCAGAAGGACAGGGGCCGAGACCCAGTACTTC.

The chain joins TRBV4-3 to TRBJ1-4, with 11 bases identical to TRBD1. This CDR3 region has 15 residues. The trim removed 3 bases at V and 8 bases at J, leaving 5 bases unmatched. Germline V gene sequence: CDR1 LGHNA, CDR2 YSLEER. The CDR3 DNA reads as TGCGCCAGCAGCCAGGACAGGGGGCTTGGGGAAAAACTGTTTTTT. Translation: CASSQDRGLGEKLFF.

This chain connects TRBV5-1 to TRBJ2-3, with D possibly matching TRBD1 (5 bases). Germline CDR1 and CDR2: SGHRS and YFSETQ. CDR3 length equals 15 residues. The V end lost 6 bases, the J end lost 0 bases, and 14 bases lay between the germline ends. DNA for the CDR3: TGCGCCAGCATGGAGAGCAGGGCTAGCACAGATACGCAGTATTTT. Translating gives CASMESRASTDTQYF.

The CDR3 bases are TGTGCCATCAGTCCCTCCGGGACTAGCGGGAGTGAGCAGTACTTC. Residues: CAISPSGTSGSEQYF. J is TRBJ2-7 and V is TRBV10-3; TRBD2 aligns across 14 bases. Germline V gene sequence: CDR1 ENHRY, CDR2 SYGVKD. After removal of 5 bases from V and 7 bases from J, the junction contained 7 bases not matched to a gene. The CDR3 spans 15 residues.

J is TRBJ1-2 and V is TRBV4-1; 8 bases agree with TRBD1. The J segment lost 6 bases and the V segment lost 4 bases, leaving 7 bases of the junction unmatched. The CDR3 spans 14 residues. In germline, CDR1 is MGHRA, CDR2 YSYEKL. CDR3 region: CASSPRQGRNGYTF. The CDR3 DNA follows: TGCGCCAGCAGCCCAAGACAGGGGAGGAATGGCTACACCTTC.

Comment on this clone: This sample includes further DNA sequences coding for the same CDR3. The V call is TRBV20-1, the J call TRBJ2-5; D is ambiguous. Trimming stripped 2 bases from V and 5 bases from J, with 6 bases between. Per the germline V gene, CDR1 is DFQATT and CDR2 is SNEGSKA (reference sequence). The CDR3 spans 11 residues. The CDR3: CSARLSETQYF. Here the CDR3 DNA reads TGCAGTGCTAGACTAAGTGAGACCCAGTACTTC.

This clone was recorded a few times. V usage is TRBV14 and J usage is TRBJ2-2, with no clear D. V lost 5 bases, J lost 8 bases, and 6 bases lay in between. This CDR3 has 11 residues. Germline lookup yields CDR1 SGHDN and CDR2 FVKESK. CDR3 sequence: CASSSVGELFF. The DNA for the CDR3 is TGTGCCAGCAGCTCGGTAGGGGAGCTGTTTTTT. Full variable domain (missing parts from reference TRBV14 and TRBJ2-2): EAGVTQFPSHSVIEKGQTVTLRCDPISGHDNLYWYRRVMGKEIKFLLHFVKESKQDESGMPNNRFLAERTGGTYSTLKVQPAELEDSGVYFCASSSVGELFFGEGSRLTVL.

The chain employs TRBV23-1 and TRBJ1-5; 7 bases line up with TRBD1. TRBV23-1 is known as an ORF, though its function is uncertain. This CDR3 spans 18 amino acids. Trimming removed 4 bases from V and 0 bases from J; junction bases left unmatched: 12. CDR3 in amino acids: CASSLDRRNLYSNQPQHF. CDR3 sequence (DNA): TGCGCCAGCAGTCTGGACAGGAGAAATCTTTATAGCAATCAGCCCCAGCATTTT.

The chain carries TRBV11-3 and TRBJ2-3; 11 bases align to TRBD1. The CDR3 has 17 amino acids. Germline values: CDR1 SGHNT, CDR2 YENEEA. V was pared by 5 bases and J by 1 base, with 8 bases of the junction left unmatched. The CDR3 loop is CASSHRTGGAGTDTQYF. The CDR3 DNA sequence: TGTGCCAGCAGCCACAGGACAGGGGGCGCCGGCACAGATACGCAGTATTTT.

This CDR3 reads CASSNRTGARTNTEAFF. In DNA, the CDR3 is TGTGCCAGCAGCAATAGGACAGGGGCAAGGACGAACACTGAAGCTTTCTTT. V gene TRBV21-1 combines with J gene TRBJ1-1; no DNA check was done on the table's D call, TRBD1. TRBV21-1 is an annotated pseudogene. The CDR3 contains 17 residues.

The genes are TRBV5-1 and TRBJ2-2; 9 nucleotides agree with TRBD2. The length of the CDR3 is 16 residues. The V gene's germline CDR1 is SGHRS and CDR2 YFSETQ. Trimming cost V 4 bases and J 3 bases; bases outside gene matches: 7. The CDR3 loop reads CASSLGLAADTGELFF. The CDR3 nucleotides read TGCGCCAGCAGCCTGGGACTAGCCGCTGACACCGGGGAGCTGTTTTTT.

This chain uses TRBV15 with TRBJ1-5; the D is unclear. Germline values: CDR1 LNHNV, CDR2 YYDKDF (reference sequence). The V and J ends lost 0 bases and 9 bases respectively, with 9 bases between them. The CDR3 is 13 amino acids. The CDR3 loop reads CATSRDLRGPQHF. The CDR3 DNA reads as TGTGCCACCAGCAGAGACTTACGGGGGCCCCAGCATTTT.

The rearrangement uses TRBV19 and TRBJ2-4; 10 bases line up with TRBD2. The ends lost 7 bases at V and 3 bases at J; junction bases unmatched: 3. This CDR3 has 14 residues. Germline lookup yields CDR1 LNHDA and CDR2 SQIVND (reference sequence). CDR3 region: CASNIAGGKNIQYF. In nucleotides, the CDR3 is TGTGCCAGTAACATAGCGGGAGGCAAAAACATTCAGTACTTC.

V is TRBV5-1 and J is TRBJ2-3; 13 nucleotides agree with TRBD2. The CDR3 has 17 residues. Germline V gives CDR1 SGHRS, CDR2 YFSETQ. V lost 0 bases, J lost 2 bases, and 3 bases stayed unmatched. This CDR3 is CASSLGGLAGPTDTQYF. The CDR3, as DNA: TGCGCCAGCAGCTTGGGGGGACTAGCGGGGCCCACAGATACGCAGTATTTT.

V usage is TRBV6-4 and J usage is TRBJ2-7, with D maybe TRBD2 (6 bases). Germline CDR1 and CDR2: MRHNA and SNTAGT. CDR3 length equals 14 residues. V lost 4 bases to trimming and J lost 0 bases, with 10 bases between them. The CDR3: CASSVDGSSYEQYF. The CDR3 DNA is TGTGCCAGCAGTGTGGACGGGAGCTCCTACGAGCAGTACTTC.